Presented here are 7 T cell receptor beta chains from one specimen sequenced in a study of cytomegalovirus exposure and HLA in healthy donors. With 60 Vbeta and 13 Jbeta primers, the PCR was carried out. Sequenced by immunoSEQ multiplex PCR; TCRdb stores in-frame clones only, minus some. The table shows roughly 190,000 clones, with approximately 79% occurring only once. Sequencing used PBMCs. Receptor source: a woman aged 18-29 years in good health and CMV-seronegative.

About this clone: The same CDR3 is also encoded by other DNA sequences in this sample. The J gene is TRBJ1-6, the V gene TRBV28, with 8 nucleotides matching TRBD1. V lost 5 bases to trimming and J lost 7 bases; unmatched junction nucleotides: 4. The CDR3 covers 14 residues. In germline, CDR1 is MDHEN, CDR2 SYDVKM. The CDR3 is CASSIGQGNSPLHF. In DNA form, the CDR3 reads TGTGCCAGCAGTATAGGACAGGGCAATTCACCCCTCCACTTT.

This sequence joins TRBV19 and TRBJ1-1, with 7 nucleotides matching TRBD1. The CDR3 is 12 amino acids. V dropped 8 bases and J dropped 5; count of bases not matched to a gene: 5. CDR1 is LNHDA and CDR2 is SQIVND in the germline V gene (reference sequence). CDR3 sequence: CASARDRTEAFF. For the CDR3, the DNA is TGTGCCAGTGCCCGGGACAGAACTGAAGCTTTCTTT.

The chain combines TRBV15 with TRBJ2-1; no clear D. V was clipped by 0 bases and J by 1 base, with 10 bases between them. The CDR3 length is 16 residues. Germline values: CDR1 LNHNV, CDR2 YYDKDF (reference sequence). The CDR3 loop is CATSRDWASSYNEQFF. In DNA, the CDR3 is TGTGCCACCAGCAGAGATTGGGCGAGTTCCTACAATGAGCAGTTCTTC.

The CDR3 is CATRRTSVDNEQFF. The CDR3 DNA reads TGTGCCACCCGGAGGACTAGCGTCGACAATGAGCAGTTCTTC. The chain recombines TRBV15 with TRBJ2-1; 9 nucleotides agree with TRBD2. Germline-derived CDR1 and CDR2 are LNHNV and YYDKDF (reference sequence). J lost 5 bases, V lost 8 bases, and 7 bases had no gene match. The CDR3 is 14 residues long.

This rearrangement joins TRBV5-4 to TRBJ1-6; 10 bases are shared with TRBD1. Germline trimming cut 3 bases from V and 4 bases from J; bases unmatched to any gene: 4. Per germline, CDR1 SGHNT and CDR2 YYREEE (reference sequence). This CDR3 region has 16 residues. Here the CDR3 reads CASSSGQGLYNSPLHF. The CDR3 coding sequence is TGTGCCAGCAGCTCGGGACAGGGGTTGTATAATTCACCCCTCCACTTT. Full variable domain (outside the CDR3, taken from reference TRBV5-4 and TRBJ1-6): ETGVTQSPTHLIKTRGQQVTLRCSSQSGHNTVSWYQQALGQGPQFIFQYYREEENGRGNFPPRFSGLQFPNYSSELNVNALELDDSALYLCASSSGQGLYNSPLHFGNGTRLTVT.

The rearrangement uses TRBV5-1 and TRBJ2-7; weak D call: TRBD2 (6 bases). Per germline, CDR1 SGHRS and CDR2 YFSETQ. This CDR3 is built from 15 residues. Trimming took 2 bases from V and 2 from J, leaving 14 bases between them. The CDR3 sequence is CASSFRGNEAYEQYF. The CDR3 region has the DNA TGCGCCAGCAGCTTCCGCGGGAATGAGGCCTACGAGCAGTACTTC.

The gene calls are TRBV19 and TRBJ1-1; the D is unclear. The CDR3 runs 11 residues. V was trimmed by 4 bases and J by 8 bases, leaving 8 bases between them. The V gene's germline CDR1 is LNHDA and CDR2 SQIVND (reference sequence). Written as DNA, the CDR3 is TGTGCCAGTAGTACCCACTCCGAAGCTTTCTTT. Its translation is CASSTHSEAFF.